This T cell receptor beta chain was sequenced in a study of blood T cell repertoires in COVID-19. Clones were sequenced by immunoSEQ multiplex PCR, and TCRdb holds only the in-frame ones, with some missing. The sample has around 25,000 clones; around nine tenths are singletons. The specimen sequenced was peripheral blood. The source is a human donor in a cohort sampled during active COVID-19.

Written as DNA, the CDR3 is TGTGCCAGCAGTGACCTGTTGAACACTGAAGCTTTCTTT. This gives the protein CASSDLLNTEAFF. J is TRBJ1-1 and V is TRBV25-1; D not resolved. The V end was cut by 3 bases, the J end by 0 bases, with 5 bases between. The CDR3 runs 13 residues. Germline V gene sequence: CDR1 MGHDK, CDR2 SYGVNS.